One T cell receptor (beta chain) is described in this entry. This clonotype has at least ten counts. Its antigen is still unknown. Base qualities are missing; no much larger clone stands one base away. The library was generated by RT-PCR. Sequencing was carried out with an Illumina HiSeq 2500. The public reads were reanalyzed by TCRdb: fastp trimming at Q25, MiXCR alignment, in-frame beta chains only. Rows with a matching CDR3 protein are joined into one entry that keeps the most common DNA and genes. The sample table records almost 250,000 distinct CDR3 sequences; 12% of these occur just once. The ten largest clones take up approximately 7.8% of the sample. A distance of 11 bases separates the germline ends of V and J, which lose 6 bases and 8 bases respectively. The CDR3 has 11 amino acids, counting the end cysteine and phenylalanine. Only the CDR3 DNA stays, 33 bases, in frame from base 1. The germline V gene supplies CDR1 SQVTM and CDR2 ANQGSEA.

The sample comes from a study of response to subunit inactivated influenza vaccine listed by TCRdb under 2018. In terms of the full investigation: Deep quantitative T cell receptor repertoire profiling was used in the study to track responses to a trivalent subunit inactivated influenza vaccine. Study-level results and caveats: The authors proposed that each seasonal influenza vaccination may bring in only a limited number of new T cells.

The V and J segments used are TRBV29-1 and TRBJ2-1; the D segment cannot be called with confidence. The sample consisted of non-naive T cells sorted from PBMCs, taken approximately 15 days before vaccination. Read against the paper, the sample's cell subset or site label means: memory T cell fraction. The receptor's source is a middle-aged man who received an inactivated influenza vaccine. Donor details come from another sample of the same person, matched by shared clones. The CDR3 protein sequence reads: CSVGFGDEQFF. The nucleotide sequence reads TGCAGCGTCGGGTTTGGGGATGAGCAGTTCTTC.